A single sample is the source of the 25 T cell receptor beta chains below, sequenced in a study of T cell responses to AZD1222 COVID-19 vaccine. Produced via immunoSEQ multiplex PCR; TCRdb's table is partial and in-frame only. The repertoire consists of 110,000 or so clones, with 70% to 90% occurring once and the leading ten covering about 3.3%. The sample here was peripheral blood, taken on day 0 of AZD1222 vaccination. The receptors stem from an adult in good health.

The gene calls are TRBV6-5 and TRBJ1-1, with D perhaps TRBD1 (5 bases). Germline V gives CDR1 MNHEY, CDR2 SVGAGI. The CDR3 totals 13 residues. V was shortened by 6 bases and J by 4 bases, with 12 bases between the two germline ends. The CDR3 nucleotides are TGTGCCAGCAGCTACCAGGGAGGCACTGAAGCTTTCTTT. It yields the protein CASSYQGGTEAFF.

The rearrangement joins TRBV2 to TRBJ2-2, with 9 bases lining up with TRBD1. Germline V gene data show CDR1 as SNHLY and CDR2 as FYNNEI. V lost 5 bases and J lost 3; bases outside the gene matches: 4. This CDR3 is built from 15 residues. CDR3 sequence: CASSWDRVDTGELFF. The CDR3 DNA follows: TGTGCCAGCAGTTGGGACAGGGTCGACACCGGGGAGCTGTTTTTT. The complete variable domain, with remaining parts taken from reference TRBV2 and TRBJ2-2, reads EPEVTQTPSHQVTQMGQEVILRCVPISNHLYFYWYRQILGQKVEFLVSFYNNEISEKSEIFDDQFSVERPDGSNFTLKIRSTKLEDSAMYFCASSWDRVDTGELFFGEGSRLTVL.

The chain carries TRBV27 and TRBJ2-7, with TRBD2 as a possible D gene (5 bases). This CDR3 spans 16 amino acids. Germline CDR1 is MNHEY and CDR2 is SMNVEV (reference sequence). V was clipped by 0 bases and J by 3 bases, with 15 bases between them. CDR3 bases: TGTGCCAGCAGTTTATCAAGCCAGCTAGACTACTACGAGCAGTACTTC. Translating gives CASSLSSQLDYYEQYF.

The chain carries TRBV5-4 and TRBJ1-6, with TRBD1 matching 9 bases. V lost 5 bases and J lost 0; bases outside the gene matches: 6. CDR1 SGHNT and CDR2 YYREEE come from the germline V gene (reference sequence). CDR3 size: 17 residues. The CDR3 is CASRIGGQGSYNSPLHF. CDR3 DNA sequence: TGTGCCAGCAGGATTGGGGGACAGGGCTCCTATAATTCACCCCTCCACTTT.

This chain connects TRBV7-9 to TRBJ2-3; D tentatively fits TRBD1 or TRBD2 (5 bases each). Germline CDR1 reads SEHNR; CDR2 reads FQNEAQ (reference sequence). With 8 bases removed from V and 0 bases from J, the gap between germline ends came to 18 bases. The length of the CDR3 is 16 residues. CDR3 bases: TGTGCCAGCGACAGATGGCGGGCGTCTAGCACAGATACGCAGTATTTT. Amino acids: CASDRWRASSTDTQYF.

The CDR3 region is CASSLFQGANYGYTF. CDR3 nucleotides: TGTGCCAGCAGCTTATTTCAGGGGGCCAACTATGGCTACACCTTC. V gene TRBV7-3 combines with J gene TRBJ1-2, with 8 positions matching TRBD1. V shed 2 bases and J 2 bases; nucleotides not matched to a gene: 4. Looked up from germline, CDR1 is SGHTA and CDR2 is FQGTGA. The CDR3 has 15 residues.

The chain carries TRBV7-3 and TRBJ2-1; TRBD1 is a possible D gene (7 bases). CDR3 length: 13 amino acids. CDR1 SGHTA and CDR2 FQGTGA come from the germline V gene. Trimming stripped 4 bases from V and 9 bases from J, with 13 bases between. As DNA, the CDR3 is TGTGCCAGCAGCTGGAGGGGGCCCGGTGAGCAGTTCTTC. As protein: CASSWRGPGEQFF. Filled out from reference TRBV7-3 and TRBJ2-1, the complete variable domain reads GAGVSQTPSNKVTEKGKYVELRCDPISGHTALYWYRQSLGQGPEFLIYFQGTGAADDSGLPNDRFFAVRPEGSVSTLKIQRTERGDSAVYLCASSWRGPGEQFFGPGTRLTVL.

The V and J genes are TRBV19 and TRBJ2-4, with a tentative D call TRBD1 (6 bases). CDR1 and CDR2 (germline): LNHDA, SQIVND (reference sequence). This CDR3 region has 18 residues. V lost 5 bases and J 3 bases, leaving 23 bases between the germline ends. CDR3 nucleotides: TGTGCCAGTAGTCCCCGAGACAGGTTCACAGTAGGCAAAAACATTCAGTACTTC. This codes for CASSPRDRFTVGKNIQYF. Based on the CDR3 plus reference TRBV19 and TRBJ2-4, the full variable domain is DGGITQSPKYLFRKEGQNVTLSCEQNLNHDAMYWYRQDPGQGLRLIYYSQIVNDFQKGDIAEGYSVSREKKESFPLTVTSAQKNPTAFYLCASSPRDRFTVGKNIQYFGAGTRLSVL.

The chain joins TRBV5-1 to TRBJ1-1; D may be TRBD1 (5 bases). Germline CDR1 is SGHRS and CDR2 is YFSETQ. The CDR3 is made up of 16 amino acids. The V end was cut by 3 bases, the J end by 2 bases, with 17 bases between. CDR3 sequence: CASSSSGMRLNTEAFF. In DNA, the CDR3 is TGCGCCAGCAGCTCCTCAGGGATGCGGTTAAACACTGAAGCTTTCTTT.

This chain joins TRBV2 and TRBJ1-4; 7 bases match TRBD1. This CDR3 is built from 14 residues. Germline V gene lookup returns CDR1 SNHLY and CDR2 FYNNEI. V dropped 11 bases and J dropped 4; count of bases not matched to a gene: 10. CDR3 sequence: CAGNVRGRNEKLFF. The CDR3 nucleotides are TGTGCCGGGAACGTAAGGGGGCGTAATGAAAAACTGTTTTTT.

The rearrangement joins TRBV9 to TRBJ2-4; D perhaps matches TRBD2 (5 bases). V lost 3 bases, J lost 1 base, and 14 bases lay in between. This CDR3 has 16 residues. In germline, CDR1 is SGDLS, CDR2 YYNGEE. Here the CDR3 reads CASSAVAGEAKNIQYF. CDR3 DNA sequence: TGTGCCAGCAGCGCGGTCGCCGGGGAGGCCAAAAACATTCAGTACTTC.

The V gene is TRBV19, the J gene TRBJ1-5; D is unclear. The germline CDR1 and CDR2 sequences are LNHDA and SQIVND (reference sequence). V gave up 9 bases and J gave up 1 base, with 13 bases separating them. This CDR3 is built from 14 residues. In DNA form, the CDR3 reads TGTGCCAGCCATTATCACGCCAGCAATCAGCCCCAGCATTTT. Its translation: CASHYHASNQPQHF. Filled out from reference TRBV19 and TRBJ1-5, the complete variable domain reads DGGITQSPKYLFRKEGQNVTLSCEQNLNHDAMYWYRQDPGQGLRLIYYSQIVNDFQKGDIAEGYSVSREKKESFPLTVTSAQKNPTAFYLCASHYHASNQPQHFGDGTRLSIL.

The chain couples TRBV5-1 to TRBJ2-3; 11 nucleotides match TRBD1. V gave up 4 bases and J gave up 2 bases; unmatched junction bases: 9. In germline, CDR1 is SGHRS, CDR2 YFSETQ. This CDR3 is 17 amino acids long. CDR3 sequence: CASSPGDRGVITDTQYF. The CDR3 DNA reads TGCGCCAGCAGCCCGGGGGACAGGGGGGTCATCACAGATACGCAGTATTTT.

This chain uses TRBV5-1 with TRBJ1-1; 8 nucleotides match TRBD1. There are 17 residues in the CDR3. Germline CDR1 is SGHRS and CDR2 is YFSETQ. The V segment lost 3 bases and the J segment 4 bases; nucleotides outside the gene matches: 14. In DNA form, the CDR3 reads TGCGCCAGCAGCTCGGGACAGGTGGGGTACGGCGGCACTGAAGCTTTCTTT. This sequence encodes CASSSGQVGYGGTEAFF.

V is TRBV9 and J is TRBJ2-7, with TRBD1 as a possible D gene (8 bases). Deletions cut 6 bases from V and 1 base from J, with 23 bases between. CDR3 length: 17 amino acids. Germline V lookup: CDR1 SGDLS, CDR2 YYNGEE. In DNA form, the CDR3 reads TGTGCCAGCACACAGGGGGAGGGAAGTCCACCATCCTACGAGCAGTACTTC. This codes for CASTQGEGSPPSYEQYF.

This clone came up a few times. The rearrangement uses TRBV6-5 and TRBJ1-1, with 7 nucleotides matching TRBD1. V lost 3 bases, J lost 6 bases, and 4 bases stayed unmatched. The V gene's germline CDR1 is MNHEY and CDR2 SVGAGI. This CDR3 spans 13 amino acids. The CDR3 nucleotides read TGTGCCAGCAGTTATGGGACAGATGCTGAAGCTTTCTTT. This gives the protein CASSYGTDAEAFF.

CDR3 coding DNA: TGTGCCAGCAGTCCAAGACTAGCGGGGGGGTTCGAGCAGTACTTC. It yields the protein CASSPRLAGGFEQYF. This chain joins TRBV27 and TRBJ2-7, with 14 bases identical to TRBD2. The CDR3 totals 15 residues. Unmatched junction bases numbered 6, after V lost 5 bases and J lost 6 bases. Germline V gene data show CDR1 as MNHEY and CDR2 as SMNVEV (reference sequence).

The chain couples TRBV12-3 or TRBV12-4 to TRBJ1-2; D is undetermined. Between the trimmed V and J ends, which lost 8 bases and 3 bases, there was a span of 10 bases. CDR3 length: 12 amino acids. CDR3 in amino acids: CASLFGDYGYTF. The CDR3, as DNA: TGTGCCAGCTTGTTCGGGGACTATGGCTACACCTTC.

The chain carries TRBV9 and TRBJ2-2; no reliable D call. This CDR3 is built from 14 residues. V lost 8 bases and J lost 0, with 11 bases in between. Germline loops: CDR1 SGDLS, CDR2 YYNGEE. In DNA, the CDR3 is TGTGCCAGTGGGCCGGCCCCGAACACCGGGGAGCTGTTTTTT. Encoded protein: CASGPAPNTGELFF.

The chain couples TRBV7-9 to TRBJ2-7; D call uncertain. Trimming removed 1 base at V and 1 base at J, with 2 bases between. Germline V gene lookup returns CDR1 SEHNR and CDR2 FQNEAQ (reference sequence). There are 12 residues in the CDR3. As DNA, the CDR3 is TGTGCCAGCAGCTTAGTATCCTACGAGCAGTACTTC. This sequence encodes CASSLVSYEQYF.

The rearrangement joins TRBV19 to TRBJ2-5; unclear D gene. The CDR3 contains 13 residues. Germline V gives CDR1 LNHDA, CDR2 SQIVND (reference sequence). With 3 bases removed from V and 3 bases from J, the gap between germline ends came to 8 bases. The CDR3 sequence is CASSIGGKETQYF. CDR3 bases: TGTGCCAGTAGTATCGGCGGAAAAGAGACCCAGTACTTC.

Only a few counts were recorded for this clone. The rearrangement joins TRBV5-6 to TRBJ1-4; the D is unclear. The V gene lost 4 bases and the J gene lost 4 bases, with 11 bases spanning the gap. The CDR3 covers 14 residues. Germline-derived CDR1 and CDR2 are SGHDT and YYEEEE. In nucleotides, the CDR3 is TGTGCCAGCAGCCGTCGGGCATTTAATGAAAAACTGTTTTTT. Protein: CASSRRAFNEKLFF.

The chain carries TRBV9 and TRBJ2-3; D ambiguous. With 2 bases removed from V and 12 bases from J, the gap between germline ends came to 16 bases. CDR1 SGDLS and CDR2 YYNGEE come from the germline V gene. The CDR3 runs to 13 residues. CDR3 DNA sequence: TGTGCCAGCAGCGTCGACCCGTTGTTTTCTCAGTATTTT. It is translated as CASSVDPLFSQYF.

The rearrangement uses TRBV9 and TRBJ1-2, with D unclear. Deletions cut 2 bases from V and 14 bases from J, with 16 bases between. This CDR3 comprises 12 residues. Per the germline V gene, CDR1 is SGDLS and CDR2 is YYNGEE. CDR3 amino acids: CASSVSEDFATF. The CDR3 DNA follows: TGTGCCAGCAGCGTCAGTGAAGATTTCGCGACCTTC.

This rearrangement joins TRBV6-5 to TRBJ2-5, with D possibly being TRBD1 (6 bases). With 2 bases removed from V and 2 bases from J, the gap between germline ends came to 12 bases. Per the germline V gene, CDR1 is MNHEY and CDR2 is SVGAGI. This CDR3 has 15 amino acids. Here the CDR3 DNA reads TGTGCCAGCAGTTACCCAGGGGCCCTTCAAGAGACCCAGTACTTC. It yields the protein CASSYPGALQETQYF.